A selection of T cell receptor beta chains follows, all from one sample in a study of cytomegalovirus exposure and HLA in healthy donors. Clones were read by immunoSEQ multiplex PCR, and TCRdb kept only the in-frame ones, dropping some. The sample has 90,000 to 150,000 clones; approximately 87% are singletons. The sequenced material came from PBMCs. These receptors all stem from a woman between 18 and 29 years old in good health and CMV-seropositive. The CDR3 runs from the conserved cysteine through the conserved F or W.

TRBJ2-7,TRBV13,CASSLGGNPRGLGYF
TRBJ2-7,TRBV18,CASSPKGIFHEQYF
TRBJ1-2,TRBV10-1,CASSESVLYGYTF
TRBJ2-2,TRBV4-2,CASSYHAGTSNTGELFF
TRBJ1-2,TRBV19,CASSEENPGTKGGYTF
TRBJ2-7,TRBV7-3,CASSLMGGRAYEQYF
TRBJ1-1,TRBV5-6,CASSQGFEAFF
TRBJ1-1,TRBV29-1,CSVVEGLRGVGLEAFF
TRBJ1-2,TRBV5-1,CASSRTGGNYGYTF
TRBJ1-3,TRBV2,CASSEVRGMVAGNTIYF
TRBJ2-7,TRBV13,CASSAARGIFYEQYF
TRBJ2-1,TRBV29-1,CSVRGSSYNEQFF
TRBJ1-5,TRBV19,CASKGHPAGQPQHF
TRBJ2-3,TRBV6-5,CASSPRRGGDTQYF
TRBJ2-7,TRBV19,CASSAHSYEQYF
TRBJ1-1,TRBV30,CAWRTQGRDAEAFF
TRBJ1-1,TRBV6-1,CASSGGGQGRLLSEAFF
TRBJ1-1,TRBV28,CASSFVPPPGDTEAFF
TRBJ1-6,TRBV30,CAWSGWSDSPLHF
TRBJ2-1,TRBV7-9,CASSLVTSGTPEQFF
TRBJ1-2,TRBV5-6,CASSLGHPGDYGYTF
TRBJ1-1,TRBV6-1,CASSPQNTEAFF
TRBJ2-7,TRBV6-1,CASSEAHALAYEQYF
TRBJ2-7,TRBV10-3,CATSQGDKRYEQYF
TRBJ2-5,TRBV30,CAWRRVIGETQYF
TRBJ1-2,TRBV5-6,CASSLGGGGYGYTF
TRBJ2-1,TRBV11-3,CASTRPGLDSLKSEQFF